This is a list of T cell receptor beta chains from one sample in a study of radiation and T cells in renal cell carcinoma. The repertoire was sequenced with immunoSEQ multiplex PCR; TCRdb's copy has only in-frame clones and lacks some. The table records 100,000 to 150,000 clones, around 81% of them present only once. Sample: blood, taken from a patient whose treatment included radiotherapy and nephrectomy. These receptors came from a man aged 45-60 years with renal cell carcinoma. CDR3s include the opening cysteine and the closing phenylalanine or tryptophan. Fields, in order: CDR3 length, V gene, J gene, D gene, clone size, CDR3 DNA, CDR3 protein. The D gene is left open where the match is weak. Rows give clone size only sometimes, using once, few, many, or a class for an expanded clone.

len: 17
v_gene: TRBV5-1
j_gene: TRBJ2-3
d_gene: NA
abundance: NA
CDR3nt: TGCGCCAGCAGCTCCACCTCGACAGGAGGCACCGCAGATACGCAGTATTTT
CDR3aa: CASSSTSTGGTADTQYF

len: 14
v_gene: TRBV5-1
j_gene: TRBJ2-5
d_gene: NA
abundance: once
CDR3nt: TGCGCCAGCTCGTCCCAGGGACCCCAAGAGACCCAGTACTTC
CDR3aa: CASSSQGPQETQYF

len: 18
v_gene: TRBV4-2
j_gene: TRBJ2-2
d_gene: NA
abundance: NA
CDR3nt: TGTGCCAGCAGCCAAGAACTAGTGGGCCTTCTGTTCACCGGGGAGCTGTTTTTT
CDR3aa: CASSQELVGLLFTGELFF

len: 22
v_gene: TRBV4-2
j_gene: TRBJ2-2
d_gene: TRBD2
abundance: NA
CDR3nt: TGTGCCAGCAGCCCGCCCCCCGGGACTAGCGGGAGGGGGGCCCCCGGAACCGGGGAGCTGTTTTTT
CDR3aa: CASSPPPGTSGRGAPGTGELFF

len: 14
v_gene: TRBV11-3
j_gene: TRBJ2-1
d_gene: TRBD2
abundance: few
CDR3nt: TGTGCCAGCAGCTTGGCGGGAGGGTACAATGAGCAGTTCTTC
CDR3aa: CASSLAGGYNEQFF

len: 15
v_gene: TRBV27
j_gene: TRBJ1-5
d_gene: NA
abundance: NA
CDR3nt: TGTGCCAGCAGTCCCTCCCGCGCCCGAAATCAGCCCCAGCATTTT
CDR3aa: CASSPSRARNQPQHF

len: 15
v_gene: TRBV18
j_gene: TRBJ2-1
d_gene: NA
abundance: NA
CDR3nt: TGTGCCAGCTCACCGGGTACAGGGTGGAGGAATGAGCAGTTCTTC
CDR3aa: CASSPGTGWRNEQFF

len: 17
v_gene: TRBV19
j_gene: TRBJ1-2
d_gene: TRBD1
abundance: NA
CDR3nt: TGTGCCAGTAGTCCTCGTTATGAGACAGGGCCGGTCTATGGCTACACCTTC
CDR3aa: CASSPRYETGPVYGYTF

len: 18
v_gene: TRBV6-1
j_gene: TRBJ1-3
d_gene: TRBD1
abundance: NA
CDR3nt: TGTGCCAGCAGTGAAGCCCCAGGGGGGCCCGGGGTCGGTTACACCATATATTTT
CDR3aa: CASSEAPGGPGVGYTIYF

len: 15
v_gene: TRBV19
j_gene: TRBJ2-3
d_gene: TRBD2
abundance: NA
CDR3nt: TGTGCCAGTAGTATTGGGGGACTAGCGGGAGATACGCAGTATTTT
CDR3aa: CASSIGGLAGDTQYF

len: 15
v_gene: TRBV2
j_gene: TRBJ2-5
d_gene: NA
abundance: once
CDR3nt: TGTGCCAGCAGCCGACCAGAGGGGCTAGCGGAGACCCAGTACTTC
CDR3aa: CASSRPEGLAETQYF

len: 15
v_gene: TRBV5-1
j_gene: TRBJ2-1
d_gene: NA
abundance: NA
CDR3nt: TGCGCCAGCAGTTCCGGGTCAACTAGCTACAATGAGCAGTTCTTC
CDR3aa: CASSSGSTSYNEQFF

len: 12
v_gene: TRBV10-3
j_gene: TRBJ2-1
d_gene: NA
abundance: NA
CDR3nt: TGTGCCATCAGGAACCTATACAATGAGCAGTTCTTC
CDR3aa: CAIRNLYNEQFF

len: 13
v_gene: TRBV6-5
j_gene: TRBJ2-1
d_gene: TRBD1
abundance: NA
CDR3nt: TGTGCCAGCAGGGGTCAGGGGGACAATGAGCAGTTCTTC
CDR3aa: CASRGQGDNEQFF

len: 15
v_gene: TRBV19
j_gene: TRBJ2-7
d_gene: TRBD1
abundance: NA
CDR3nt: TGTGCCAGTAGCTGGGGACAGGGGACCTTCTACGAGCAGTACTTC
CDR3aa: CASSWGQGTFYEQYF

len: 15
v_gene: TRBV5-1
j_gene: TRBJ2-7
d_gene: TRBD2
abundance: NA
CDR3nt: TGCGCCAGCAGCTACAGCGGGAGAAGGTCCCACGAGCAGTACTTC
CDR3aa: CASSYSGRRSHEQYF

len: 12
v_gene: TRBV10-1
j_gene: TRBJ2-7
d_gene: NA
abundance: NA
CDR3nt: TGCGCCAGCAGCCAAGTCGTAGGCGAGCAGTACTTC
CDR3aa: CASSQVVGEQYF

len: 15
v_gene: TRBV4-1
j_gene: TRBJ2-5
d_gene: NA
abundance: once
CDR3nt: TGCGCCAGCAGCCAAGAGTCTTATCCTCAAGAGACCCAGTACTTC
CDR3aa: CASSQESYPQETQYF

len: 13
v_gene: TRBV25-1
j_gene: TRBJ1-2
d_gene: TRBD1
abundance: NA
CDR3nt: TGTGCCAGCAGTGACCCCGACAGGGATGGCTACACCTTC
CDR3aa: CASSDPDRDGYTF

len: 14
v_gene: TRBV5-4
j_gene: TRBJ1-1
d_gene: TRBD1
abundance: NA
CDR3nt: TGTGCCAGCAGGCCGGACAGGGCGAACACTGAAGCTTTCTTT
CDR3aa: CASRPDRANTEAFF

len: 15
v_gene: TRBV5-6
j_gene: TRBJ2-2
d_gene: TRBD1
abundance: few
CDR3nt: TGTGCCAGCAGCTTGATAGGGGGCCATGGCGGGGAGCTGTTTTTT
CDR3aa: CASSLIGGHGGELFF

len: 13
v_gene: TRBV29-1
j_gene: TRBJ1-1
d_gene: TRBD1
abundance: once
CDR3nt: TGCAGCGTTGGGACAGGGATGAACACTGAAGCTTTCTTT
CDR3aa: CSVGTGMNTEAFF

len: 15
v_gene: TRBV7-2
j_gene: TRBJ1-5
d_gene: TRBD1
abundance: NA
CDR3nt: TGTGCCAGCAGCCTCTGGACAGGGGAAAGCCAGCCCCAGCATTTT
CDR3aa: CASSLWTGESQPQHF

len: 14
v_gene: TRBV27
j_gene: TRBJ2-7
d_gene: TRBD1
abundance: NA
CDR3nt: TGTGCCAGCAGACCGGACAGGGCGCCCTACGAGCAGTACTTC
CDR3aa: CASRPDRAPYEQYF

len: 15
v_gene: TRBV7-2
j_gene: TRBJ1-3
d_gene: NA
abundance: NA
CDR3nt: TGTGCCAGCAGCTTAAACCGCTACTCTGGAAACACCATATATTTT
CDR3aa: CASSLNRYSGNTIYF

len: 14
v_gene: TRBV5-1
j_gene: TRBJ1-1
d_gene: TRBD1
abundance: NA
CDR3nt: TGCGCCAGCAGCCGACAGGGGGGTAACACTGAAGCTTTCTTT
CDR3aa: CASSRQGGNTEAFF

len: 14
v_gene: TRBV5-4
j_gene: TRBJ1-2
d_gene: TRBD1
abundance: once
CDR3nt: TGTGCCAGCAGCTTCGGACAGGGGGCAGGTGGCTACACCTTC
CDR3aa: CASSFGQGAGGYTF

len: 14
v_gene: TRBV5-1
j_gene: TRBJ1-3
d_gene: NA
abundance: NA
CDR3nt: TGCGCCAGCAGCTTGGAACAGGCTGGAAACACCATATATTTT
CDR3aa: CASSLEQAGNTIYF

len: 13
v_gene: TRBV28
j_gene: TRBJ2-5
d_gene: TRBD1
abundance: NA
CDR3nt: TGTGCCAGCAGCCCACAGGGGCCAGAGACCCAGTACTTC
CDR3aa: CASSPQGPETQYF

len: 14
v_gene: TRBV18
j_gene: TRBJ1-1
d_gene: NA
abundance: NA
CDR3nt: TGTGCCAGCTCACCACTGGATGGGAACACTGAAGCTTTCTTT
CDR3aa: CASSPLDGNTEAFF

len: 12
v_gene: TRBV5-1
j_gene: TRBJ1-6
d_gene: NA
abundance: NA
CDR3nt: TGCGCCAGCAGCTTGTTCAATTCACCCCTCCACTTT
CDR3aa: CASSLFNSPLHF

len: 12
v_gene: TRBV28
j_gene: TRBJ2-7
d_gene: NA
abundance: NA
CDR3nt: TGTGCCAGTGGACTTAATATGTACGAGCAGTACTTC
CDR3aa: CASGLNMYEQYF

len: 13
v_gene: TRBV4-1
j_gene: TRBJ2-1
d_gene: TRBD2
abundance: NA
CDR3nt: TGCGCCAGCAGCCGAGCGGGGGGGCTTGAGCAGTTCTTC
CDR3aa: CASSRAGGLEQFF

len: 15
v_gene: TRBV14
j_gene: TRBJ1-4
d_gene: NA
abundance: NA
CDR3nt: TGTGCCAGCAGCCACCGAGACGCAACTAATGAAAAACTGTTTTTT
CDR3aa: CASSHRDATNEKLFF

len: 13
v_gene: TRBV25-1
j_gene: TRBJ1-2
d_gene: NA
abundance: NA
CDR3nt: TGTGCCAGCAGAAGGGACGGGTCCTATGGCTACACCTTC
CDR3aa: CASRRDGSYGYTF

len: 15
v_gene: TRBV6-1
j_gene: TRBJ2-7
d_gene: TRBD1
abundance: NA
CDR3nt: TGTGCCAGCAGTGAATGGGGACAGGGAAGGCGCGAGCAGTACTTC
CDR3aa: CASSEWGQGRREQYF

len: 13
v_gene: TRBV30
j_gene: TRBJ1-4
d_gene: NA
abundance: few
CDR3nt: TGTGCCTGGAGTGTTGGGCCTGATGAAAAACTGTTTTTT
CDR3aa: CAWSVGPDEKLFF

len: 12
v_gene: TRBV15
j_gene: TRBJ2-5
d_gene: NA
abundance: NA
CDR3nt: TGTGCCACCAGCAGAGATACTGAGACCCAGTACTTC
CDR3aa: CATSRDTETQYF

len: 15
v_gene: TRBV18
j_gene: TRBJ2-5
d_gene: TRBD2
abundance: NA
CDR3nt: TGTGCCAGCTCCCCTCCGATGGGGGGGCAAGAGACCCAGTACTTC
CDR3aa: CASSPPMGGQETQYF

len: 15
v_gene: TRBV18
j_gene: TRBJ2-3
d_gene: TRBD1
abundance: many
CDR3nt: TGTGCCAGCGGAGGCCGGGACAGCTCCACAGATACGCAGTATTTT
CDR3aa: CASGGRDSSTDTQYF

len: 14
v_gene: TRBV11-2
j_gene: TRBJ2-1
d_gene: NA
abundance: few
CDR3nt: TGTGCCAGCAGCTTAGGGCTAGCCTACAATGAGCAGTTCTTC
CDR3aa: CASSLGLAYNEQFF

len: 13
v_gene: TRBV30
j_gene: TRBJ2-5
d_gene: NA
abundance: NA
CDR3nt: TGTGCCTGGAGTTTGTACAGTTTCGAGACCCAGTACTTC
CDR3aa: CAWSLYSFETQYF

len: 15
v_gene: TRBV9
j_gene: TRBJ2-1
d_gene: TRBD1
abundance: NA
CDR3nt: TGTGCCAGCAGCGTAGGTCCAGGGGGCAGGGGTGAGCAGTTCTTC
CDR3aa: CASSVGPGGRGEQFF

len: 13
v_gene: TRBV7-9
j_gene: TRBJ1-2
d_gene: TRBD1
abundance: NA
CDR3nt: TGTGCCAGCAGCCCACAGGGGGACTATGGCTACACCTTC
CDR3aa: CASSPQGDYGYTF

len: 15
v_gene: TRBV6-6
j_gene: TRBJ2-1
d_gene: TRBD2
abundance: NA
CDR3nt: TGTGCCAGCACCCTACTAGCGGGAGTCAGAAATGAGCAGTTCTTC
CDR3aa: CASTLLAGVRNEQFF

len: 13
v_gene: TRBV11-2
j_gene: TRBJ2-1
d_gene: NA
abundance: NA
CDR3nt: TGTGCCAGCAGCTTAGGTCAGAACAATGAGCAGTTCTTC
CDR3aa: CASSLGQNNEQFF

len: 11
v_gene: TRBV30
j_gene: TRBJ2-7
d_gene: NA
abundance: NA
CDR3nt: TGTGCCTGGAGTTTATCCTACGAGCAGTACTTC
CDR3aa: CAWSLSYEQYF

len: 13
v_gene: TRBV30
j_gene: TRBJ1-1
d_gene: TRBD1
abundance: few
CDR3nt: TGTGCCTGGAAGGGACAGATGAACACTGAAGCTTTCTTT
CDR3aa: CAWKGQMNTEAFF

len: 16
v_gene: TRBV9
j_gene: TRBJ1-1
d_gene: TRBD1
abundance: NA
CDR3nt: TGTGCCAGCAGCGTAGATACAGGGGTGTTTAACACTGAAGCTTTCTTT
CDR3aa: CASSVDTGVFNTEAFF

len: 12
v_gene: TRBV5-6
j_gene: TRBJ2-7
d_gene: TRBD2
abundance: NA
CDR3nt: TGTGCCAGCAGCTCGGGACTAGCGGGAGAGTACTTC
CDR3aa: CASSSGLAGEYF

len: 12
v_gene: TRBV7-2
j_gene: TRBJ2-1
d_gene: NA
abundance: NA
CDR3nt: TGTGCCAGCAACAAGGATGGGGATGAGCAGTTCTTC
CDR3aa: CASNKDGDEQFF

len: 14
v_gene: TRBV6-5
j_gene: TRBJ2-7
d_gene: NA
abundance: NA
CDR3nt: TGTGCCAGCAGTTATGGCGTCCCTCCGGGCGAGCAGTACTTC
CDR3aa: CASSYGVPPGEQYF

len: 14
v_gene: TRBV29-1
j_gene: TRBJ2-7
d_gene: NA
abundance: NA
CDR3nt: TGCAGCGCCGCCCAGAGAGGACCAGCCTACGAGCAGTACTTC
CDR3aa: CSAAQRGPAYEQYF

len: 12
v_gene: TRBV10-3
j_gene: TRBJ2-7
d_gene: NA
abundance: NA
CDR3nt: TGTGCCATCCAGGAAGGGGACTACGAGCAGTACTTC
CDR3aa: CAIQEGDYEQYF

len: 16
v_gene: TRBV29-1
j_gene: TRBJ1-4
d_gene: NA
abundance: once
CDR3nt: TGCAGCGTTGGGACAACGAGTTGGGCAACTAATGAAAAACTGTTTTTT
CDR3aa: CSVGTTSWATNEKLFF

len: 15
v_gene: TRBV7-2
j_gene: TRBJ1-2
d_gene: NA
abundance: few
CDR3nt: TGTGCCAGCAGCTTAGACCCAGGGGTTTGGTATGGCTACACCTTC
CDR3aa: CASSLDPGVWYGYTF

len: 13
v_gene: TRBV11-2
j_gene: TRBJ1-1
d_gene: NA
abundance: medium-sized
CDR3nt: TGTGCCAGCAGCCGGACAGAGAACACTGAAGCTTTCTTT
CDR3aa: CASSRTENTEAFF

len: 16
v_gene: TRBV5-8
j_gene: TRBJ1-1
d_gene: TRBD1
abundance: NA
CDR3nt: TGTGCCAGCAGCCGTGGGACAGGGAGATTTCACACTGAAGCTTTCTTT
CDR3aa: CASSRGTGRFHTEAFF

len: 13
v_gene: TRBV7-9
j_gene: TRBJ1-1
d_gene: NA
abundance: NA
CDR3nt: TGTGCCAGCAGCCGACAGGAGAACACTGAAGCTTTCTTT
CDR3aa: CASSRQENTEAFF